The 17 T cell receptor beta chains below come from one sample, sequenced in a study of OX40 agonist ivuxolimab in advanced cancers. Method: immunoSEQ multiplex PCR; TCRdb's copy keeps in-frame clones and lacks some. The repertoire holds 80,000 to 100,000 clones, with approximately 90% as singletons. The sequenced sample was CD4+ or CD8+ T cells sorted from blood, obtained in a trial of the OX40 agonist ivuxolimab. The receptors originated from an adult with an advanced solid tumor such as melanoma, head and neck, liver or kidney cancer.

The chain recombines TRBV5-4 with TRBJ2-5, with 7 bases lining up with TRBD1. This CDR3 is 15 amino acids long. Losses at the gene ends were 4 bases for V and 2 bases for J; bases not matched to a gene: 8. Looked up from germline, CDR1 is SGHNT and CDR2 is YYREEE (reference sequence). In DNA form, the CDR3 reads TGTGCCAGCAGCCGGACAGGCCAGCCACAAGAGACCCAGTACTTC. Its translation is CASSRTGQPQETQYF.

This clone appeared a few times. The chain recombines TRBV5-1 with TRBJ1-5, with D hard to call. Looked up from germline, CDR1 is SGHRS and CDR2 is YFSETQ. V was clipped by 4 bases and J by 6 bases, with 11 bases between them. The CDR3 runs to 13 residues. The CDR3 bases are TGCGCCAGCAGCCGCAGTGGCTCTCAGCCCCAGCATTTT. Protein product: CASSRSGSQPQHF.

The chain carries TRBV6-5 and TRBJ1-2; D is undetermined. V was pared by 0 bases and J by 9 bases, with 5 bases between. Germline V lookup: CDR1 MNHEY, CDR2 SVGAGI. The CDR3 runs 11 residues. In DNA, the CDR3 is TGTGCCAGCAGTTACTCGGGGAGCTACACCTTC. Its translation is CASSYSGSYTF.

This clone showed up just once. The chain combines TRBV11-2 with TRBJ2-1, with D possibly matching TRBD1 (6 bases). In germline, CDR1 is SGHAT, CDR2 FQNNGV. V lost 6 bases, J lost 9 bases, and 12 bases lay in between. The CDR3 length is 12 residues. The CDR3 coding sequence is TGTGCCAGCAGACTACAGGGACCTGAGCAGTTCTTC. It codes for CASRLQGPEQFF.

This chain joins TRBV19 and TRBJ2-3, with TRBD1 matching over 11 bases. Germline CDR1 LNHDA, CDR2 SQIVND (reference sequence). The trim removed 9 bases at V and 4 bases at J, leaving 9 bases unmatched. This CDR3 has 15 residues. The CDR3 reads CASQRTGGMSDTQYF. CDR3 nucleotides: TGTGCCAGCCAGAGGACAGGGGGCATGTCAGATACGCAGTATTTT. Full variable domain (outside the CDR3, taken from reference TRBV19 and TRBJ2-3): DGGITQSPKYLFRKEGQNVTLSCEQNLNHDAMYWYRQDPGQGLRLIYYSQIVNDFQKGDIAEGYSVSREKKESFPLTVTSAQKNPTAFYLCASQRTGGMSDTQYFGPGTRLTVL.

V usage is TRBV21-1 and J usage is TRBJ1-2. TRBV21-1 is an annotated pseudogene. The CDR3 is 18 residues long. The CDR3 is CASSKAFRNPTPSYGYTF. CDR3 nucleotides: TGTGCCAGCAGCAAAGCCTTTCGGAACCCGACCCCGTCCTATGGCTACACCTTC.

This clone turned up a few times. The chain combines TRBV6-4 with TRBJ1-1; 10 bases align to TRBD1. There are 14 residues in the CDR3. The trim removed 6 bases at V and 6 bases at J, leaving 7 bases unmatched. Germline CDR1 MRHNA, CDR2 SNTAGT. The CDR3 here is CASRGDRGGSEAFF. CDR3 DNA: TGTGCCAGCAGAGGGGACAGGGGAGGTTCTGAAGCTTTCTTT.

The chain couples TRBV29-1 to TRBJ2-3; D not resolved. V gave up 4 bases and J gave up 1 base, with 3 bases separating them. The CDR3 spans 11 residues. Germline V lookup: CDR1 SQVTM, CDR2 ANQGSEA. DNA for the CDR3: TGCAGCGTTGCGCGCACAGATACGCAGTATTTT. Translation gives CSVARTDTQYF.

The chain combines TRBV6-1 with TRBJ1-3, with 7 bases fitting TRBD1. CDR3 length: 18 residues. V was clipped by 4 bases and J by 0 bases; unmatched bases: 12. Germline CDR1 is MNHNS and CDR2 is SASEGT. The CDR3 DNA is TGTGCCAGCAGTGGCCCAACAGGGGAACGACTCTCTGGAAACACCATATATTTT. It codes for CASSGPTGERLSGNTIYF.

The chain recombines TRBV7-2 with TRBJ2-1, with D possibly being TRBD1 (6 bases). Trimming removed 5 bases from V and 10 bases from J, with 12 bases in between. The germline V gene encodes CDR1 SGHTA and CDR2 FQGNSA. This CDR3 region has 12 residues. The CDR3 protein is CASSNTGWEQFF. The DNA for the CDR3 is TGTGCCAGCAGCAATACAGGGTGGGAGCAGTTCTTC. Combining the CDR3 with reference TRBV7-2 and TRBJ2-1 gives the whole variable domain GAGVSQSPSNKVTEKGKDVELRCDPISGHTALYWYRQSLGQGLEFLIYFQGNSAPDKSGLPSDRFSAERTGGSVSTLTIQRTQQEDSAVYLCASSNTGWEQFFGPGTRLTVL.

This clone was observed a single time. The gene calls are TRBV28 and TRBJ1-3, with 8 bases identical to TRBD1. Germline V gene sequence: CDR1 MDHEN, CDR2 SYDVKM. The CDR3 totals 18 residues. J lost 0 bases, V lost 5 bases, and 12 bases had no gene match. The CDR3 nucleotides are TGTGCCAGCAGTACCAGGACAGGGCGAACCTTCTCTGGAAACACCATATATTTT. Translating it yields CASSTRTGRTFSGNTIYF.

V usage is TRBV5-8 and J usage is TRBJ1-2; D might be TRBD1 (5 bases). CDR3 length: 14 amino acids. Per the germline V gene, CDR1 is SGHTS and CDR2 is YDEGEE. V shed 4 bases and J shed 4 bases, with 14 bases lying between them. Written as DNA, the CDR3 is TGTGCCAGCAGCCCCAAAGGGGAGAGCTATGGCTACACCTTC. Its translation: CASSPKGESYGYTF.

The V and J genes are TRBV6-6 and TRBJ2-3, with 7 positions matching TRBD2. Trimming took 6 bases from V and 4 from J; bases not matched to a gene: 4. The V gene's germline CDR1 is MNHNY and CDR2 SVGAGI (reference sequence). The CDR3 loop spans 13 amino acids. The CDR3 DNA reads as TGTGCCAGCAGGGTGGGGGGGGCAGATACGCAGTATTTT. This encodes CASRVGGADTQYF.

The chain links TRBV27 to TRBJ2-5; D possibly uses TRBD1 or TRBD2 (5 bases each). V shed 1 base and J shed 2 bases, with 20 bases lying between them. The germline gives CDR1 MNHEY, CDR2 SMNVEV (reference sequence). The CDR3 length is 18 residues. The CDR3 bases are TGTGCCAGCAGTTTATGGGCCCGAGGGGCCCTAAAACAAGAGACCCAGTACTTC. This gives the protein CASSLWARGALKQETQYF.

Notes on this clone: The CDR3 does not end in the conserved phenylalanine or tryptophan, so this is likely a read error. The rearrangement uses TRBV25-1 and TRBJ1-6; D may be TRBD1 (6 bases). The CDR3 has 13 residues. Per germline, CDR1 MGHDK and CDR2 SYGVNS. Deletions cut 2 bases from V and 9 bases from J, with 8 bases between. Written as DNA, the CDR3 is TGTGCCAGCAGTGAAAGGGGGAGTTCACCCCTCCACCTT. Its translation: CASSERGSSPLHL.

This clone has only a few counts. J is TRBJ1-3 and V is TRBV27; D is unresolved. The germline V gene encodes CDR1 MNHEY and CDR2 SMNVEV (reference sequence). The germline V and J ends were trimmed by 6 bases and 0 bases, with 6 bases remaining between them. This CDR3 spans 13 amino acids. The DNA for the CDR3 is TGTGCCAGCAGCCTGAACTCTGGAAACACCATATATTTT. Translating gives CASSLNSGNTIYF.

A few counts support this clone. V gene TRBV4-2 combines with J gene TRBJ1-2, with TRBD1 matching 7 bases. From germline, CDR1 is LGHNA and CDR2 YNFKEQ. J was trimmed by 8 bases and V by 0 bases; bases with no gene match: 15. This CDR3 contains 17 residues. The CDR3 DNA follows: TGTGCCAGCAGCCAAGAAATAACAGGACAGGTTATTTCGGGCTACACCTTC. Translating it yields CASSQEITGQVISGYTF.